The 2 T cell receptor beta chains reported below all come from one sample, sequenced in a study of T-cell reconstitution after alpha-beta-depleted transplantation in children. A TCRbeta library incorporating unique molecular identifiers was prepared. One entry per CDR3 protein, called by TCRdb with MiXCR from the PCR reads. The table shows about 370,000 distinct CDR3 sequences, with roughly 21% occurring only once. The source was PBMCs from the stem cell graft donor, collected from the stem cell graft. The receptors originated from a human donor who donated a stem cell graft to a child with acute myeloid leukemia.

The chain employs TRBV12-3 or TRBV12-4 and TRBJ2-1, with TRBD2 matching over 15 bases. Trimming removed 6 bases from V and 8 bases from J; junction bases left unmatched: 8. There are 16 residues in the CDR3. CDR3 amino acids: CASSRGTSGRLYEQFF. In nucleotides, the CDR3 is TGTGCCAGCAGCCGAGGGACTAGCGGGAGGTTGTATGAGCAGTTCTTC.

This clonotype was counted ten times or more. J is TRBJ2-5 and V is TRBV20-1; the D gene is possibly TRBD2 (5 bases). Trimming took off 3 bases at V and 2 bases at J, with 19 bases between the two ends. This CDR3 is built from 16 residues. Germline CDR1 and CDR2: DFQATT and SNEGSKA (reference sequence). This chain's CDR3 is CSASNPAGLDQETQYF. The CDR3 DNA sequence: TGCAGTGCTAGTAACCCTGCAGGACTTGATCAAGAGACCCAGTACTTC.